The 3 T cell receptor beta chains given below trace back to one sample, sequenced in a study of vaccination and CD4 T cells after COVID-19. The study sequenced cultured CD4+ T cell DNA using the Oncomine TCR Beta short-read assay. Each CDR3 protein is one row after TCRdb ran MiXCR on the PCR reads. The sample lists 25,000 to 30,000 distinct CDR3 sequences, 55% to 80% seen once, with 17% in the top ten. Antigens of these TCRs are unknown. Treatment indicated: roughly 10-day PBMC culture with coronavirus spike peptide pools or control peptides (ViraFEST assay). The source material was CD4+ T cells from blood, cultured in vitro, sampled after SARS-CoV-2 vaccination. These receptors were obtained from a human donor who received a COVID-19 vaccine.

This clonotype has just a few counts. The V call is TRBV20-1, the J call TRBJ2-2; TRBD2 agrees at 9 bases. The CDR3 is 16 residues long. Germline V gene sequence: CDR1 DFQATT, CDR2 SNEGSKA (reference sequence). CDR3 protein: CTALAGANANTGELFF. CDR3 nucleotide sequence: TGCACCGCGTTAGCGGGGGCCAACGCGAACACCGGGGAGCTGTTTTTT.

The chain uses TRBV19 and TRBJ2-1; 8 nucleotides agree with TRBD2. CDR3 length equals 16 residues. The V and J ends lost 5 bases and 2 bases, in that order; junction bases with no gene match: 8. CDR1 and CDR2 (germline): LNHDA, SQIVND (reference sequence). CDR3 bases: TGTGCCAGTAGTCCCTACGGGACTAGTGCCTACAATGAGCAGTTCTTC. Translating it yields CASSPYGTSAYNEQFF.

The gene calls are TRBV18 and TRBJ1-1, with D unresolved. Germline CDR1 reads KGHSH; CDR2 reads LQKENI. The CDR3 contains 13 residues. With 4 bases removed from V and 2 bases from J, the gap between germline ends came to 8 bases. The CDR3 loop is CASSLMSNTEAFF. DNA for the CDR3: TGTGCCAGCTCACTTATGTCCAACACTGAAGCTTTCTTT.